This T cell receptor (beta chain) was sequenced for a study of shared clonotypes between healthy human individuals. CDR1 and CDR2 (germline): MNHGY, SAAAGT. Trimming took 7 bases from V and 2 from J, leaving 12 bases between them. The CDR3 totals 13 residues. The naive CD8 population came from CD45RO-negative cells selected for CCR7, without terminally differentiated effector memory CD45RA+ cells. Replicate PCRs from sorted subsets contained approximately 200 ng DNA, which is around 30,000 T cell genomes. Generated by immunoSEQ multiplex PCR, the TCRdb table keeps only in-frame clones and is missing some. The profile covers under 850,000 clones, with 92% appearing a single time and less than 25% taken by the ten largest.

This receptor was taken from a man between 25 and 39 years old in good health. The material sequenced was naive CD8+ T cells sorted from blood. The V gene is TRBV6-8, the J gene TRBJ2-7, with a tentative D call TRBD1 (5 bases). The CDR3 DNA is TGTGCCAGCATCTCAGGGCGACCCTACGAGCAGTACTTC. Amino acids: CASISGRPYEQYF.